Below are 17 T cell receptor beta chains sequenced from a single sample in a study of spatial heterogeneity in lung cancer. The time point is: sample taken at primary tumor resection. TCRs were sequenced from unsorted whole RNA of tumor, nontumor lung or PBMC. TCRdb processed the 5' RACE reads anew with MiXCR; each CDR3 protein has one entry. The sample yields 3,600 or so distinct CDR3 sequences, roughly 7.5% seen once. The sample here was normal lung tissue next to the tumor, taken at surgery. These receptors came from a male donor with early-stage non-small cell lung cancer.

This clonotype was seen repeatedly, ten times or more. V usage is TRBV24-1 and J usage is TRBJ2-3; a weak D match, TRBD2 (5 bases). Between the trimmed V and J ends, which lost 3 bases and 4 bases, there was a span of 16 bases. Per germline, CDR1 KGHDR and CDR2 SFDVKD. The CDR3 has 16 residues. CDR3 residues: CATSDPSEGFADTQYF. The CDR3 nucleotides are TGTGCCACCAGTGATCCCTCTGAGGGTTTCGCAGATACGCAGTATTTT.

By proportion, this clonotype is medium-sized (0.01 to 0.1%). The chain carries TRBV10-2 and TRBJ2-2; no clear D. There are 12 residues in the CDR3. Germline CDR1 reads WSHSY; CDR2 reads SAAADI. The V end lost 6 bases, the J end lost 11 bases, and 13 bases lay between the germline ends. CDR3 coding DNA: TGCGCCAGCAGCCTCTTATCGAAAGAGCTGTTTTTT. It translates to CASSLLSKELFF.

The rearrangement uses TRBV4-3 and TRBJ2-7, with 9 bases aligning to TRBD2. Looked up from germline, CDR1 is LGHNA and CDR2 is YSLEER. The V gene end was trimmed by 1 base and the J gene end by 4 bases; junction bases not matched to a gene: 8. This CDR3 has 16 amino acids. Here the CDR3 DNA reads TGCGCCAGCAGCCAAGGTTATGGTGCGGGGGGGTACGAGCAGTACTTC. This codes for CASSQGYGAGGYEQYF.

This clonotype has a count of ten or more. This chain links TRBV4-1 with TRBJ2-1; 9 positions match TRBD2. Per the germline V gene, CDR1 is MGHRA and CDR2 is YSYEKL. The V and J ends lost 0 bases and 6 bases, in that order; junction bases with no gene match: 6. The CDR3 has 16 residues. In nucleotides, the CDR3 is TGCGCCAGCAGCCAAGAGGCGGGAGGGCCCGGCAATGAGCAGTTCTTC. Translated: CASSQEAGGPGNEQFF.

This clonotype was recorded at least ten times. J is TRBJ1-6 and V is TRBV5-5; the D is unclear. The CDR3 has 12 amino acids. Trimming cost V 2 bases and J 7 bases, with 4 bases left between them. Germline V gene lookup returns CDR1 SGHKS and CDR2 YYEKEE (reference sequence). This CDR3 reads CASSFINSPLHF. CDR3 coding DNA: TGTGCCAGCAGCTTCATCAATTCACCCCTCCACTTT.

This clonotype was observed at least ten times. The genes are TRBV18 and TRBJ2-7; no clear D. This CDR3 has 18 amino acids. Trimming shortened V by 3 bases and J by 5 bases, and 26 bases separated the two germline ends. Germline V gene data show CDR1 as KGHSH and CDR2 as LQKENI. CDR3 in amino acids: CASSPQPLDAKSLDEQYF. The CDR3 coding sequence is TGTGCCAGCTCACCGCAGCCGCTGGACGCAAAATCTCTAGACGAGCAGTACTTC.

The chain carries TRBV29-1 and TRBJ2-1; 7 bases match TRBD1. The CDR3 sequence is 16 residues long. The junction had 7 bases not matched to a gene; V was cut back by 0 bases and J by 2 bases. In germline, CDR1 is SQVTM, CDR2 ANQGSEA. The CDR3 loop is CSVEDQDRRTYNEQFF. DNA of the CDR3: TGCAGCGTTGAAGACCAGGACAGGAGGACCTACAATGAGCAGTTCTTC.

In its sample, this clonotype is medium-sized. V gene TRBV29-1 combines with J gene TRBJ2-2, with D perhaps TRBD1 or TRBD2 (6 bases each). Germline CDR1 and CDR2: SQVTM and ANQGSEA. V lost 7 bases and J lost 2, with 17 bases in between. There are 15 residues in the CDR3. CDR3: CSAKKGGQNTGELFF. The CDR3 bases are TGCAGCGCAAAGAAGGGGGGACAAAACACCGGGGAGCTGTTTTTT.

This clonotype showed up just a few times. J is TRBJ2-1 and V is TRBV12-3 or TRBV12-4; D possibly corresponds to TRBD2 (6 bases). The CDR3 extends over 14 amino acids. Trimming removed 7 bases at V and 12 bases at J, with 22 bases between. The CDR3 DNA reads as TGTGCCAGCACCAATGGGGGGTTCGATCAGGTGCAGTTCTTC. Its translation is CASTNGGFDQVQFF.

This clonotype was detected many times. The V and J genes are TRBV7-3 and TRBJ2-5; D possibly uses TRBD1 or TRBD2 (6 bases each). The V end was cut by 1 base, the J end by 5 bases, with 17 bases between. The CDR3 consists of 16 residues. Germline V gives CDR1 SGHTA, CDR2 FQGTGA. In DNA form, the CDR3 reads TGTGCCAGCAGCTTAAGGGTACAGGGAGGCGGGGAGACCCAGTACTTC. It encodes CASSLRVQGGGETQYF.

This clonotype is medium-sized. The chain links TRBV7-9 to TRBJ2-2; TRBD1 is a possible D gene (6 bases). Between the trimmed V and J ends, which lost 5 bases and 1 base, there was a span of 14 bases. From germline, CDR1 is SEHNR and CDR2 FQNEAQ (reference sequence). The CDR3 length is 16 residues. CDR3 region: CASSPLPGQNTGELFF. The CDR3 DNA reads TGTGCCAGCAGCCCTCTTCCGGGACAGAACACCGGGGAGCTGTTTTTT.

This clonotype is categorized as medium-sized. The CDR3 region is CAWSEIGTGNEAFF. CDR3 bases: TGTGCCTGGAGTGAGATCGGGACAGGGAACGAAGCTTTCTTT. The chain combines TRBV30 with TRBJ1-1; 9 positions agree with TRBD1. The CDR3 is 14 amino acids. The junction had 8 bases not matched to a gene; V was cut back by 1 base and J by 8 bases. Per germline, CDR1 GTSNPN and CDR2 SVGIG (reference sequence).

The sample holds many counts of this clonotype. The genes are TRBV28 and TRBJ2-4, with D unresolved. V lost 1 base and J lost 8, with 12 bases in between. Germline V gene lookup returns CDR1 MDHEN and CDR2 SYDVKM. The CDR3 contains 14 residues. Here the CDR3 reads CASSLLVGRDIQYF. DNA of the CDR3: TGTGCCAGCAGTTTATTAGTCGGTCGGGACATTCAGTACTTC.

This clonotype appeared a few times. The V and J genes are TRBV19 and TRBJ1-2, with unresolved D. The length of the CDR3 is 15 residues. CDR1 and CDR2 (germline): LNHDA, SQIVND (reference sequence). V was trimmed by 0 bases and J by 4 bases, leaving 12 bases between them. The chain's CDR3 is CASSIDRRQVYGYTF. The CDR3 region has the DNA TGTGCCAGTAGTATAGATAGGCGGCAAGTCTATGGCTACACCTTC. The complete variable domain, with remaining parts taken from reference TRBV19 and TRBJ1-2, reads DGGITQSPKYLFRKEGQNVTLSCEQNLNHDAMYWYRQDPGQGLRLIYYSQIVNDFQKGDIAEGYSVSREKKESFPLTVTSAQKNPTAFYLCASSIDRRQVYGYTFGSGTRLTVV.

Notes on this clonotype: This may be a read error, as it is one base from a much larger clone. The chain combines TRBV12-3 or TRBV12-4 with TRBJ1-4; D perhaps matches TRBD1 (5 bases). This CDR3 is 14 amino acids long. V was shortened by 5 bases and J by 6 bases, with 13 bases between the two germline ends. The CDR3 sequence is CASSTTDLHEKLFF. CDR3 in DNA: TGTGCCAGCAGTACGACAGACCTTCATGAAAAACTGTTTTTT.

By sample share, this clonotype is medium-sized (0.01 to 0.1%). The DNA of the CDR3 is TGCGCCAGCAGCTTGGGAGGGGGCAGCGGCACTGAAGCTTTCTTT. Translating gives CASSLGGGSGTEAFF. The chain carries TRBV5-1 and TRBJ1-1; 7 nucleotides agree with TRBD1. The V segment lost 0 bases and the J segment 4 bases; nucleotides outside the gene matches: 6. The length of the CDR3 is 15 residues. Germline CDR1 and CDR2: SGHRS and YFSETQ.

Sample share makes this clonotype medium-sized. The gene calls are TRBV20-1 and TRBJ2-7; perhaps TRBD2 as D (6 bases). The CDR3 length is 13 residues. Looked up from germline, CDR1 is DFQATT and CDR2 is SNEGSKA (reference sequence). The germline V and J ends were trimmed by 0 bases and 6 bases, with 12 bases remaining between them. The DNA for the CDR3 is TGCAGTGCTAGAGATCCAAATAGCGGCGAGCAGTACGTC. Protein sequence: CSARDPNSGEQYV.